This TCR beta chain was observed in a study of shared clonotypes between healthy human individuals. Germline values: CDR1 MGHRA, CDR2 YSYEKL. V gave up 0 bases and J gave up 8 bases; unmatched junction bases: 3. This CDR3 is built from 16 residues. This table comes from immunoSEQ multiplex PCR, and its TCRdb copy is limited to in-frame clones, with some not included. The sample holds a few million clones, over 85% seen once. Sequenced material: naive CD4+ T cells sorted from blood. Specified subset: CD45RA+ positively selected. This TCR derives from a young man in good health. V and J are TRBV4-1 and TRBJ2-1; 14 nucleotides align to TRBD2. The CDR3 DNA reads TGCGCCAGCAGCCAAGATGGACTAGCGGGGGGTTATGAGCAGTTCTTC. This codes for CASSQDGLAGGYEQFF.